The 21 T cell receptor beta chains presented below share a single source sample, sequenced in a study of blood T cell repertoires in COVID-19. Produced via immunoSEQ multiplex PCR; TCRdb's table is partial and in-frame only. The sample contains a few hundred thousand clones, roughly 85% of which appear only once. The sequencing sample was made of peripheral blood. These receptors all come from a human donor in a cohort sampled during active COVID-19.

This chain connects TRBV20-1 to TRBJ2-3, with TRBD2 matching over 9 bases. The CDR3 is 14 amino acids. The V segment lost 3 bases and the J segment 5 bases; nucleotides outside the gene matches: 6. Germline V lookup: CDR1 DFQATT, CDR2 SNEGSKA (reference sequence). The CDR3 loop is CSASLAGVVDTQYF. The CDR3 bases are TGCAGTGCTAGTTTAGCGGGGGTGGTAGATACGCAGTATTTT.

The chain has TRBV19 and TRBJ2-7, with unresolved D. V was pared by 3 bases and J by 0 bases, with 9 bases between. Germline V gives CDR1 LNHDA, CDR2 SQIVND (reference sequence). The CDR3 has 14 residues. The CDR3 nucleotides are TGTGCCAGTAGTATGGGTCAGGCCTCCTACGAGCAGTACTTC. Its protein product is CASSMGQASYEQYF.

CDR3 sequence (DNA): TGTGCCAGCAGCCCTCTGGCGGGGGAGCCTAGGGAGCTGTTTTTT. It translates to CASSPLAGEPRELFF. The rearrangement links TRBV11-2 to TRBJ2-2; 7 bases agree with TRBD2. The germline gives CDR1 SGHAT, CDR2 FQNNGV. The CDR3 length is 15 residues. V lost 5 bases to trimming and J lost 9 bases; unmatched junction nucleotides: 12.

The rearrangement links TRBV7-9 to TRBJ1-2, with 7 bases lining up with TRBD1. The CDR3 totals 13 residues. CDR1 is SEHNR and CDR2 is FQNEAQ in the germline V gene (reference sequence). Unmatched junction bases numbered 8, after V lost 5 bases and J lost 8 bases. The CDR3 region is CASSHGTVYGYTF. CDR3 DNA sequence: TGTGCCAGCAGCCACGGGACAGTCTACGGCTACACCTTC.

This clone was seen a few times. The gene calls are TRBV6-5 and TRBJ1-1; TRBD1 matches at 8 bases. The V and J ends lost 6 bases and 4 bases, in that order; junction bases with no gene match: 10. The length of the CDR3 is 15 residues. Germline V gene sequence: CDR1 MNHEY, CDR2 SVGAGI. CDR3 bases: TGTGCCAGCAGGAAACAGGGGGACCATACCACTGAAGCTTTCTTT. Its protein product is CASRKQGDHTTEAFF.

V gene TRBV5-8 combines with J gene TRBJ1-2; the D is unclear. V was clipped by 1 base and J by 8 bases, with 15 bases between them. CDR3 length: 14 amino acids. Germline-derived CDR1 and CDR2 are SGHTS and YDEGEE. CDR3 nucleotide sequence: TGTGCCAGCAGCTTGTTGCCAGCGATCTACGGCTACACCTTC. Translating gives CASSLLPAIYGYTF. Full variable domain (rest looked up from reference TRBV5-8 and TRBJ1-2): EAGVTQSPTHLIKTRGQQATLRCSPISGHTSVYWYQQALGLGLQFLLWYDEGEERNRGNFPPRFSGRQFPNYSSELNVNALELEDSALYLCASSLLPAIYGYTFGSGTRLTVV.

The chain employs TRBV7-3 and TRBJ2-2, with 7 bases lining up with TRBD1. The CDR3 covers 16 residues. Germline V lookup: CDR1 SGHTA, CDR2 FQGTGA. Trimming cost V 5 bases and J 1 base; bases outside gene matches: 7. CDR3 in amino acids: CASSKHRGQNTGELFF. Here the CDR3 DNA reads TGTGCCAGCAGCAAACACAGGGGCCAGAACACCGGGGAGCTGTTTTTT. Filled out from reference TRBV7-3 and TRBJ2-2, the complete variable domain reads GAGVSQTPSNKVTEKGKYVELRCDPISGHTALYWYRQSLGQGPEFLIYFQGTGAADDSGLPNDRFFAVRPEGSVSTLKIQRTERGDSAVYLCASSKHRGQNTGELFFGEGSRLTVL.

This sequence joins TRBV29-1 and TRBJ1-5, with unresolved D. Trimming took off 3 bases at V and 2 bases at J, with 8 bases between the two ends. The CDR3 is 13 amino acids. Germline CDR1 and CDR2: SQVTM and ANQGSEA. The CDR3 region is CSVEVGGNQPQHF. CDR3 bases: TGCAGCGTTGAGGTGGGAGGCAATCAGCCCCAGCATTTT.

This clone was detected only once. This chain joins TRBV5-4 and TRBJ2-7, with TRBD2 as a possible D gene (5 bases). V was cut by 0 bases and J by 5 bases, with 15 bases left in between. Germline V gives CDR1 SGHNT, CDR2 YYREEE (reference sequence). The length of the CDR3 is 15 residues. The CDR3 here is CASSLAEGPWDEQYF. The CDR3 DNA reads TGTGCCAGCAGCTTGGCCGAGGGCCCCTGGGACGAGCAGTACTTC.

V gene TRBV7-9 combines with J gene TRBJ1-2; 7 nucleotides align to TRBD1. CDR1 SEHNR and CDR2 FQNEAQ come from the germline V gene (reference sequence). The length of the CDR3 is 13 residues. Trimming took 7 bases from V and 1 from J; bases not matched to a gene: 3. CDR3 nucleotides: TGTGCCAGCATTCAGGGGGATAACTATGGCTACACCTTC. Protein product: CASIQGDNYGYTF. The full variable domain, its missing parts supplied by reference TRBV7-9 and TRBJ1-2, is DTGVSQNPRHKITKRGQNVTFRCDPISEHNRLYWYRQTLGQGPEFLTYFQNEAQLEKSRLLSDRFSAERPKGSFSTLEIQRTEQGDSAMYLCASIQGDNYGYTFGSGTRLTVV.

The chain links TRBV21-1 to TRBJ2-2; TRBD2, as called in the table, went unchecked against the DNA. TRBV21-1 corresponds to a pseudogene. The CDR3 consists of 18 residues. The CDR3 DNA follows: TGTGCCAGCAGCAACGGACTAAGGGGGGGCGCGAACACCGGGGAGCTGTTTTTT. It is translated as CASSNGLRGGANTGELFF.

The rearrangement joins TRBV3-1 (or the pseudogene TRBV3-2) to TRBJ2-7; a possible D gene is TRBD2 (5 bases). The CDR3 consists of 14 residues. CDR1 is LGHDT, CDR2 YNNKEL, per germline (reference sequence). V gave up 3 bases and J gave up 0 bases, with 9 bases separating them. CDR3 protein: CASSQDGLSYEQYF. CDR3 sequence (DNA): TGTGCCAGCAGCCAGGACGGACTCTCCTACGAGCAGTACTTC.

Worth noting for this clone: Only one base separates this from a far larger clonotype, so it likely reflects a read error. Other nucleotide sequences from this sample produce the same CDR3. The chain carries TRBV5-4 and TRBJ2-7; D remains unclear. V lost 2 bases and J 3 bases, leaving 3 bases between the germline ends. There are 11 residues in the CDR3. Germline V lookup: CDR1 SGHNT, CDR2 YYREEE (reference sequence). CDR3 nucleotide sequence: TGTGCCAGCAGCTTATACTACGAGCAGTACTTC. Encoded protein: CASSLYYEQYF.

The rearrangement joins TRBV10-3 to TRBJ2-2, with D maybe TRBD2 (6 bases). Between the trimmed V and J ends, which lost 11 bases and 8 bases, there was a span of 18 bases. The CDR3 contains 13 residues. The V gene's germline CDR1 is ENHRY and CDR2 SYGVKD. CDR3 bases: TGTGCCGCCGGGGGAACTGTGGCGGGGGAGCTGTTTTTT. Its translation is CAAGGTVAGELFF.

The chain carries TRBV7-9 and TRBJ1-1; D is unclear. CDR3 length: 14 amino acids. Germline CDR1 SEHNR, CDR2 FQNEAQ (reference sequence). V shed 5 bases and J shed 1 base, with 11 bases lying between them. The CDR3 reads CASSPSGENTEAFF. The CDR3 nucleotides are TGTGCCAGCAGCCCCTCCGGAGAGAACACTGAAGCTTTCTTT.

The CDR3 coding sequence is TGTGCCAGCAGCGTAGATCAGGGGGCCCCCACTAGCACAGATACGCAGTATTTT. The encoded protein is CASSVDQGAPTSTDTQYF. This chain links TRBV9 with TRBJ2-3, with 8 positions matching TRBD1. In germline, CDR1 is SGDLS, CDR2 YYNGEE. The CDR3 is 18 amino acids. V trimming: 0 bases; J trimming: 0 bases; junction bases outside the gene matches: 9.

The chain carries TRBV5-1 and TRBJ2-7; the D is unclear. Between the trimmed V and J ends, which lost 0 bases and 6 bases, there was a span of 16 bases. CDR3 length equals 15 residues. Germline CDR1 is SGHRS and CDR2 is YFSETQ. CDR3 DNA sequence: TGCGCCAGCAGCTTGGAGGTCCCCGGGTTAGGCGAGCAGTACTTC. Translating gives CASSLEVPGLGEQYF.

As DNA, the CDR3 is TGTGCCAGCAGCCTAAACAGGGACCTCTACGAGCAGTACTTC. Translating gives CASSLNRDLYEQYF. This chain uses TRBV3-1 (or the pseudogene TRBV3-2) with TRBJ2-7; weak D call: TRBD1 (6 bases). V lost 4 bases to trimming and J lost 3 bases, with 13 bases between them. CDR3 size: 14 residues. Germline CDR1 reads LGHDT; CDR2 reads YNNKEL (reference sequence).

The CDR3 nucleotides read TGTGCCAGCAGCATCGGTCTGAGCACAGATACGCAGTATTTT. Its translation is CASSIGLSTDTQYF. The rearrangement uses TRBV7-9 and TRBJ2-3, with no clear D. Per the germline V gene, CDR1 is SEHNR and CDR2 is FQNEAQ (reference sequence). The CDR3 is 14 amino acids. V lost 5 bases to trimming and J lost 0 bases, with 9 bases between them.

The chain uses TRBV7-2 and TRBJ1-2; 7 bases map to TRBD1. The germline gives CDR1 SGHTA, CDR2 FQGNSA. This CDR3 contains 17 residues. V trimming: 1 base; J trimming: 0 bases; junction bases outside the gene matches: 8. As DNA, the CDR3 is TGTGCCAGCAGCTTAGAAATGGGCGGGACAGCTAACTATGGCTACACCTTC. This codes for CASSLEMGGTANYGYTF.

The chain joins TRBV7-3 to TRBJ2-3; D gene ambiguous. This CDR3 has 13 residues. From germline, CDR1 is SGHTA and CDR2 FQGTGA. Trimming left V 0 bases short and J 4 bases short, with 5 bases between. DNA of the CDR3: TGTGCCAGCAGCTTAACCCCGTCAGATACGCAGTATTTT. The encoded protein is CASSLTPSDTQYF.